Shown below are 16 T cell receptor beta chains from a single sample sequenced in a study of tumor-infiltrating lymphocytes in primary liver carcinoma. Priming with a constant-region primer yielded TCR beta cDNA from roughly 500 ng total RNA. Investigators got TCR beta libraries out of three nested multiplex PCR rounds, done with slightly modified ARM-PCR. The first two PCR rounds used TRBV1-TRBV30 forward primers with a C-beta reverse primer, around 10 cycles each. TCRdb redid the calling of the multiplex PCR reads with MiXCR, one entry per CDR3 protein. The sample includes a few hundred thousand distinct CDR3 sequences, 50% to 60% of them seen just once. For blood RNA, unsorted whole blood served as the source, and germline DNA was extracted too. The sequenced sample consisted of peripheral blood. The receptors stem from a woman aged 25-40 years with primary liver carcinoma and hepatitis B virus infection.

This sequence joins TRBV7-8 and TRBJ1-5; D gene ambiguous. CDR3 size: 12 residues. V was shortened by 3 bases and J by 5 bases, with 5 bases between the two germline ends. CDR1 is SGHVS and CDR2 is FQNEAQ in the germline V gene. The CDR3: CASSLDYQPQHF. In DNA form, the CDR3 reads TGTGCCAGCAGCTTGGACTATCAGCCCCAGCATTTT.

This chain uses TRBV6-1 with TRBJ2-3, with D possibly matching TRBD1 (5 bases). The V end was cut by 7 bases, the J end by 2 bases, with 16 bases between. The CDR3 covers 15 residues. Germline CDR1 is MNHNS and CDR2 is SASEGT. The CDR3 bases are TGTGCCAGCACCCCGCAGGGAATATTCACAGATACGCAGTATTTT. It specifies CASTPQGIFTDTQYF.

This chain connects TRBV13 to TRBJ2-5; 7 bases match TRBD1. The germline CDR1 and CDR2 sequences are PRHDT and FYEKMQ (reference sequence). V was clipped by 0 bases and J by 2 bases; unmatched bases: 3. The CDR3 length is 15 residues. The CDR3 protein is CASSLGGGRQETQYF. The CDR3 DNA sequence: TGTGCCAGCAGCTTAGGAGGGGGCCGGCAAGAGACCCAGTACTTC.

A word on this clonotype: The junction departs from germline at one end; a sequencing error may be responsible. This rearrangement joins TRBV6-5 to TRBJ2-3; 7 bases fit TRBD2. This CDR3 has 17 amino acids. Germline V gene data show CDR1 as MNHEY and CDR2 as SVGAGI. The CDR3 sequence is CASSYHPLALSTDTQYF. The CDR3 region has the DNA TGTGCCAGCAGTTACCACCCACTAGCGTTAAGCACAGATACCCAGTATTTT.

This chain joins TRBV24-1 and TRBJ2-2; tentatively, D is TRBD1 (5 bases). V lost 3 bases to trimming and J lost 6 bases, with 10 bases between them. CDR1 KGHDR and CDR2 SFDVKD come from the germline V gene. The CDR3 is made up of 14 amino acids. The chain's CDR3 is CATSDPGKSGELFF. The CDR3 nucleotides read TGTGCCACCAGTGATCCAGGGAAGTCCGGGGAGCTGTTTTTT.

The chain links TRBV7-8 to TRBJ2-5; possibly TRBD1 for D (6 bases). Trimming cost V 7 bases and J 4 bases, with 13 bases left between them. The CDR3 is 13 residues long. The germline V gene has CDR1 SGHVS and CDR2 FQNEAQ. The chain's CDR3 is CASTRQDTETQYF. DNA for the CDR3: TGTGCCAGCACCCGACAGGACACAGAGACCCAGTACTTC.

This clonotype was observed a few times. A much larger clone sits a single nucleotide away, making a read error possible. V is TRBV29-1 and J is TRBJ2-7; D could derive from TRBD1 or TRBD2 (5 bases each). V was cut by 2 bases and J by 4 bases, with 18 bases left in between. Per germline, CDR1 SQVTM and CDR2 ANQGSEA. This CDR3 is built from 15 residues. The CDR3 loop reads CSVELMGGGSYEQYF. Here the CDR3 DNA reads TGCAGCGTTGAATTGATGGGTGGGGGAAGTTACGAGCAGTACTTC.

The table lists this clonotype with many counts. This rearrangement joins TRBV6-6 to TRBJ2-7, with D possibly matching TRBD2 (6 bases). The CDR3 length is 14 residues. Per germline, CDR1 MNHNY and CDR2 SVGAGI (reference sequence). V was clipped by 8 bases and J by 4 bases, with 18 bases between them. CDR3 nucleotide sequence: TGTGCCAGCGCCTCCGGGACGGGGGATTACGAGCAGTACTTC. Protein: CASASGTGDYEQYF.

This clonotype was detected ten times or more. V and J are TRBV6-2 or TRBV6-3 and TRBJ1-2; 7 bases fit TRBD1. This CDR3 is built from 14 residues. Germline CDR1 MNHEY, CDR2 SVGEGT. V lost 5 bases, J lost 3 bases, and 6 bases stayed unmatched. The CDR3 reads CASSPRQGHYGYTF. In nucleotides, the CDR3 is TGTGCCAGCAGTCCGCGACAGGGACACTATGGCTACACCTTC.

As concerns this clonotype: This may be a read error: a much more frequent sequence differs by one nucleotide. The conserved phenylalanine or tryptophan is not found at the CDR3 terminus, so this likely reflects a read error. The rearrangement joins TRBV29-1 to TRBJ2-2; D remains unclear. The CDR3 loop spans 13 amino acids. Trimming removed 6 bases from V and 0 bases from J, with 8 bases in between. Germline V lookup: CDR1 SQVTM, CDR2 ANQGSEA. For the CDR3, the DNA is TGCAGCGTCCTACACTCGAACACCGGGGAGCTGTTTCTT. Its protein is CSVLHSNTGELFL.

The sample holds many counts of this clonotype. The chain links TRBV11-3 to TRBJ2-1; the D is unclear. CDR1 and CDR2 (germline): SGHNT, YENEEA. The CDR3 runs to 12 residues. V dropped 5 bases and J dropped 8 bases, with 10 bases sitting between them. CDR3 in amino acids: CASSRSEHEQFF. CDR3 sequence (DNA): TGTGCCAGCAGCAGGTCAGAGCATGAGCAGTTCTTC.

The chain combines TRBV28 with TRBJ2-1; 8 bases match TRBD2. Germline V gives CDR1 MDHEN, CDR2 SYDVKM. This CDR3 has 15 amino acids. Trimming at V came to 6 bases and at J to 5 bases, leaving 9 bases not matched to a gene. CDR3 nucleotides: TGTGCCAGCAGGCTAGCGGGCGGGGGACACAATGAGCAGTTCTTC. Amino acid sequence: CASRLAGGGHNEQFF.

Concerning this clonotype: It may be a read error: a sequence one base away is much more abundant. The final CDR3 position lacks the conserved phenylalanine or tryptophan, pointing to a likely read error. The CDR3 protein is CASSELANEQFL. The DNA for the CDR3 is TGTGCCAGCAGTGAACTTGCTAATGAGCAGTTCCTC. The chain carries TRBV6-1 and TRBJ2-1, with unresolved D. The V gene lost 2 bases and the J gene lost 7 bases, with 6 bases spanning the gap. The germline gives CDR1 MNHNS, CDR2 SASEGT. The CDR3 has 12 amino acids.

This clonotype has only one observation. This CDR3 fails to terminate in the conserved phenylalanine or tryptophan, so it likely reflects a read error. V and J are TRBV11-2 and TRBJ2-2, with D unresolved. Per the germline V gene, CDR1 is SGHAT and CDR2 is FQNNGV. Deletions cut 1 base from V and 6 bases from J, with 6 bases between. The CDR3 length is 13 residues. The CDR3: CASSLVVAGELFY. CDR3 in DNA: TGTGCCAGCAGCTTAGTTGTGGCCGGGGAGCTGTTTTAT.

This clonotype came up many times. The J gene is TRBJ1-1, the V gene TRBV12-3 or TRBV12-4, with D possibly TRBD1 on 5 matching bases. Trimming stripped 2 bases from V and 9 bases from J, with 7 bases between. The CDR3 is 11 residues long. CDR3 loop: CASSLQGKAFF. CDR3 in DNA: TGTGCCAGCAGTTTACAGGGCAAAGCTTTCTTT.

A remark on this clonotype: Since the CDR3 does not end with the conserved phenylalanine or tryptophan, this likely comes from a read error. The chain combines TRBV10-3 with TRBJ1-1; D is unresolved. The ends were cut back, 11 bases at V and 6 bases at J, with 16 bases in the middle. Germline V gene sequence: CDR1 ENHRY, CDR2 SYGVKD. The CDR3 totals 12 residues. CDR3 amino acids: CAAADGASEAFI. CDR3 DNA: TGTGCCGCAGCTGACGGTGCGTCTGAAGCTTTCATT.